This T cell receptor (beta chain) was retrieved from a study of T cells in Graves' hyperthyroidism and ophthalmopathy. Study details: Peripheral blood was obtained at initial diagnosis, preceding any treatment.

This clonotype was observed at least ten times. Its specificity is not known. Study-wide results and limits: Ophthalmopathy and stable hyperthyroidism were separated by a 13 V-J model.

CDR1 and CDR2 (germline): ENHRY, SYGVKD. V was pared by 6 bases and J by 3 bases, with 11 bases of the junction left unmatched. The CDR3 length is 17 residues. Subjects aged 18 to 65 presented with newly diagnosed hyperthyroidism of less than 2 months' duration. Researchers took RNA transcripts and amplified the TCR beta CDR3 regions from them. The primer set for the first-round RT-PCR of the TCR CDR3 was HTBI. TCRdb reprocessed the multiplex PCR reads via MiXCR and lists one record per CDR3 protein. The sample holds 750,000 to 950,000 distinct CDR3 sequences, around 39% seen once. This receptor was taken from a man aged 18-30 years with Graves' hyperthyroidism. V and J are TRBV10-3 and TRBJ2-2, with 9 bases aligning to TRBD1. The sample consisted of blood. The CDR3 nucleotides read TGTGCCATCAGGGGGGCTCCGGGACAGGGCGACACCGGGGAGCTGTTTTTT. This gives the protein CAIRGAPGQGDTGELFF.